The present T cell receptor beta chain was sequenced within a study of blood T cell repertoires in COVID-19. Study context: The analysed material was cDNA or gDNA that came from T cells, B-cell-depleted T cells, or PBMCs.

Using immunoSEQ multiplex PCR, the repertoire was profiled, and TCRdb retains in-frame clones only, with some absent. Of over 450,000 clones listed, 89% are singletons. Patients from Seattle were sampled longitudinally, starting during active infection. The germline V gene encodes CDR1 MNHEY and CDR2 SVGAGI. CDR3 length: 12 amino acids. J gave up 15 bases and V 4 bases, and 8 bases lay outside the gene matches. The chain links TRBV6-5 to TRBJ2-1; 8 nucleotides line up with TRBD1. The clonotype originates from a man between 18 and 29 years old with COVID-19, enrolled during active disease. The sequencing input was peripheral blood. The CDR3 here is CASSSSGQGGFF. The CDR3 DNA sequence: TGTGCCAGCAGTTCCAGCGGACAGGGTGGGTTCTTC.